One sample yielded the 24 T cell receptor beta chains listed below, sequenced in a study of T cells in Graves' hyperthyroidism and ophthalmopathy. RNA transcripts provided the source from which TCR beta CDR3 regions were amplified. A set of HTBI primers served as the primers for a first-round RT-PCR of the TCR CDR3. TCRdb re-analysed the multiplex PCR reads in MiXCR, keeping a single row per CDR3 protein. The data contain about 350,000 distinct CDR3 sequences, roughly 15% of them singletons. The source material was blood. These receptors originate from a woman in her sixties with Graves' ophthalmopathy.

The CDR3 sequence is CACYRDRVNTEAFF. The CDR3 region has the DNA TGTGCCTGCTACCGGGACAGAGTGAACACTGAAGCTTTCTTT. This chain links TRBV28 with TRBJ1-1; TRBD1 matches 7 bases. Per germline, CDR1 MDHEN and CDR2 SYDVKM. The CDR3 contains 14 residues. V was clipped by 11 bases and J by 0 bases; unmatched bases: 9. Full variable domain (remainder filled in from reference TRBV28 and TRBJ1-1): DVKVTQSSRYLVKRTGEKVFLECVQDMDHENMFWYRQDPGLGLRLIYFSYDVKMKEKGDIPEGYSVSREKKERFSLILESASTNQTSMYLCACYRDRVNTEAFFGQGTRLTVV.

The table lists this clonotype with a few counts. The V and J genes are TRBV6-1 and TRBJ1-5; no clear D. The CDR3 is made up of 16 amino acids. Deletions cut 5 bases from V and 4 bases from J, with 18 bases between. Germline CDR1 MNHNS, CDR2 SASEGT. The CDR3 here is CASSHLPGFPNQPQHF. Here the CDR3 DNA reads TGTGCCAGCAGTCACCTACCGGGGTTTCCTAATCAGCCCCAGCATTTT.

This clonotype was recorded many times. This chain uses TRBV20-1 with TRBJ2-1, with D unclear. Germline V CDR1 and CDR2: DFQATT, SNEGSKA (reference sequence). The CDR3 is 16 amino acids. With 0 bases removed from V and 3 bases from J, the gap between germline ends came to 15 bases. CDR3 region: CSARDRGSPYYNEQFF. The CDR3 nucleotides are TGCAGTGCTAGAGATCGCGGCTCGCCGTACTACAATGAGCAGTTCTTC.

The rearrangement links TRBV9 to TRBJ2-5; D may be TRBD2 (5 bases). The germline V gene has CDR1 SGDLS and CDR2 YYNGEE. V was clipped by 2 bases and J by 5 bases, with 10 bases between them. This CDR3 is 13 amino acids long. CDR3 in amino acids: CASSVWTGETQYF. The CDR3 bases are TGTGCCAGCAGCGTTTGGACTGGGGAGACCCAGTACTTC.

This clonotype was observed many times. The chain is built from TRBV28 and TRBJ2-1, with 7 bases matching TRBD2. The trim removed 7 bases at V and 3 bases at J, leaving 6 bases unmatched. Germline lookup yields CDR1 MDHEN and CDR2 SYDVKM. The CDR3 covers 14 residues. CDR3 sequence: CASIVGGGYNEQFF. CDR3 sequence (DNA): TGTGCCAGCATCGTTGGCGGGGGCTACAATGAGCAGTTCTTC. The full variable domain, in which reference TRBV28 and TRBJ2-1 provide the parts outside the CDR3, is DVKVTQSSRYLVKRTGEKVFLECVQDMDHENMFWYRQDPGLGLRLIYFSYDVKMKEKGDIPEGYSVSREKKERFSLILESASTNQTSMYLCASIVGGGYNEQFFGPGTRLTVL.

This clonotype was counted many times. The chain links TRBV15 to TRBJ2-1; 14 nucleotides agree with TRBD2. Trimming at V came to 5 bases and at J to 7 bases, leaving 16 bases not matched to a gene. This CDR3 has 19 residues. The germline V gene has CDR1 LNHNV and CDR2 YYDKDF (reference sequence). The CDR3 spells CATSALGTSGSGGRNEQFF. The CDR3 nucleotides read TGTGCCACCAGCGCCCTCGGGACTAGCGGGAGCGGCGGTAGGAATGAGCAGTTCTTC. Filled out from reference TRBV15 and TRBJ2-1, the complete variable domain reads DAMVIQNPRYQVTQFGKPVTLSCSQTLNHNVMYWYQQKSSQAPKLLFHYYDKDFNNEADTPDNFQSRRPNTSFCFLDIRSPGLGDTAMYLCATSALGTSGSGGRNEQFFGPGTRLTVL.

This clonotype has a count of ten or more. The gene calls are TRBV20-1 and TRBJ2-5, with D perhaps TRBD1 (6 bases). With 2 bases removed from V and 1 base from J, the gap between germline ends came to 14 bases. CDR3 length equals 15 residues. The germline gives CDR1 DFQATT, CDR2 SNEGSKA (reference sequence). The CDR3 loop is CSARTPMTGQETQYF. The CDR3 DNA sequence: TGCAGTGCTAGAACCCCCATGACAGGCCAAGAGACCCAGTACTTC.

This clonotype was observed at least ten times. The chain recombines TRBV28 with TRBJ2-5, with 10 bases lining up with TRBD1. Germline V gene lookup returns CDR1 MDHEN and CDR2 SYDVKM. V lost 5 bases, J lost 5 bases, and 8 bases stayed unmatched. The CDR3 extends over 15 amino acids. The CDR3 protein is CASSLRTGGFETQYF. Here the CDR3 DNA reads TGTGCCAGCAGTCTAAGGACAGGGGGGTTCGAGACCCAGTACTTC.

This clonotype was observed a single time. V is TRBV13 and J is TRBJ2-3; 15 bases line up with TRBD2. The CDR3 totals 16 residues. Per germline, CDR1 PRHDT and CDR2 FYEKMQ (reference sequence). Germline trimming cut 6 bases from V and 3 bases from J; bases unmatched to any gene: 4. The CDR3 bases are TGTGCCAGCAGAGACGGACTAGCGGGAGGGACAGATACGCAGTATTTT. This codes for CASRDGLAGGTDTQYF.

Here the CDR3 reads CASSIGPGSSYNEQFF. The CDR3 nucleotides read TGTGCCAGCAGCATAGGGCCAGGGAGCTCCTACAATGAGCAGTTCTTC. This rearrangement joins TRBV9 to TRBJ2-1; D is perhaps TRBD1 or TRBD2 (5 bases each). Trimming left V 4 bases short and J 0 bases short, with 14 bases between. The CDR3 spans 16 residues. CDR1 and CDR2 (germline): SGDLS, YYNGEE.

This clonotype was seen many times. The chain joins TRBV30 to TRBJ2-7; 8 bases fit TRBD1. The germline V gene has CDR1 GTSNPN and CDR2 SVGIG (reference sequence). Trimming cost V 2 bases and J 3 bases; bases outside gene matches: 3. CDR3 length: 13 residues. This CDR3 reads CAWSYRGVYEQYF. The CDR3, as DNA: TGTGCCTGGAGTTACAGGGGGGTCTACGAGCAGTACTTC.

This clonotype was counted only a few times. The rearrangement links TRBV6-1 to TRBJ2-1; 11 positions match TRBD2. CDR1 MNHNS and CDR2 SASEGT come from the germline V gene. The CDR3 runs 15 residues. J gave up 5 bases and V 5 bases, and 5 bases lay outside the gene matches. CDR3 in DNA: TGTGCCAGCAGTTTCCGACTAGCGGGGAACAATGAGCAGTTCTTC. Amino acid sequence: CASSFRLAGNNEQFF.

Comments on this clonotype: With a much larger clone just one base away, this may be a read error. V is TRBV5-1 and J is TRBJ2-1; 8 nucleotides align to TRBD2. Per the germline V gene, CDR1 is SGHRS and CDR2 is YFSETQ. The J segment lost 2 bases and the V segment lost 1 base, leaving 5 bases of the junction unmatched. This CDR3 is 16 amino acids long. The chain's CDR3 is CASSLISGAPYNEQFF. The CDR3 DNA follows: TGCGCCAGCAGCTTGATTAGCGGGGCCCCCTACAATGAGCAGTTCTTC.

The chain is built from TRBV14 and TRBJ2-1; D is unresolved. Germline CDR1 is SGHDN and CDR2 is FVKESK. V gave up 1 base and J gave up 1 base, with 5 bases separating them. The CDR3 consists of 14 residues. The CDR3 nucleotides read TGTGCCAGCAGCCAAGGGGGATCCTACAATGAGCAGTTCTTC. Encoded protein: CASSQGGSYNEQFF.

Comment on this clonotype: This could be a read error, since a much larger clone is one nucleotide away. The chain joins TRBV6-2 or TRBV6-3 to TRBJ2-5; tentatively, D is TRBD2 (5 bases). The CDR3 runs 13 residues. Deletions cut 8 bases from V and 1 base from J, with 11 bases between. Germline V gene sequence: CDR1 MNHEY, CDR2 SVGEGT. The CDR3 reads CASGAVGQETQYF. The CDR3 DNA sequence: TGTGCCAGCGGAGCGGTGGGCCAAGAGACCCAGTACTTC.

This sequence joins TRBV20-1 and TRBJ1-1; 8 bases line up with TRBD1. The CDR3 sequence is 13 residues long. The V gene's germline CDR1 is DFQATT and CDR2 SNEGSKA (reference sequence). Unmatched junction bases numbered 3, after V lost 5 bases and J lost 1 base. The CDR3 spells CSAPDRENTEAFF. CDR3 DNA: TGCAGTGCTCCGGACAGGGAGAACACTGAAGCTTTCTTT.

Many counts were recorded for this clonotype. The rearrangement joins TRBV6-5 to TRBJ1-6; D is possibly TRBD1 (5 bases). The CDR3 has 13 amino acids. V was shortened by 2 bases and J by 10 bases, with 9 bases between the two germline ends. Germline V CDR1 and CDR2: MNHEY, SVGAGI. The CDR3, as DNA: TGTGCCAGCAGTTACGACAGAAGATCACCCCTCCACTTT. Translation: CASSYDRRSPLHF.

The genes are TRBV18 and TRBJ2-1; 8 bases line up with TRBD2. J gave up 1 base and V 6 bases, and 5 bases lay outside the gene matches. This CDR3 is 15 amino acids long. CDR1 is KGHSH, CDR2 LQKENI, per germline. CDR3 protein: CASSPKRESYNEQFF. The CDR3 DNA reads as TGTGCCAGCTCCCCCAAGCGGGAGTCCTACAATGAGCAGTTCTTC.

The sample holds many counts of this clonotype. This chain joins TRBV20-1 and TRBJ2-7; 7 bases map to TRBD2. The CDR3 has 16 residues. V trimming: 0 bases; J trimming: 3 bases; junction bases outside the gene matches: 11. Per germline, CDR1 DFQATT and CDR2 SNEGSKA (reference sequence). The CDR3 loop reads CSAREAGRPVGYEQYF. As DNA, the CDR3 is TGCAGTGCTAGAGAAGCCGGGAGGCCCGTTGGCTACGAGCAGTACTTC.

This clonotype was seen only a few times. The chain has TRBV18 and TRBJ2-1, with 7 bases identical to TRBD2. The CDR3 covers 15 residues. In germline, CDR1 is KGHSH, CDR2 LQKENI. The V gene end was trimmed by 4 bases and the J gene end by 4 bases; junction bases not matched to a gene: 7. Here the CDR3 DNA reads TGTGCCAGCTCACAGGCGGGGGAGGGATACAATGAGCAGTTCTTC. It codes for CASSQAGEGYNEQFF.

This clonotype was detected ten times or more. The chain uses TRBV27 and TRBJ1-1, with D perhaps matching TRBD1 (5 bases). This CDR3 spans 13 amino acids. The germline gives CDR1 MNHEY, CDR2 SMNVEV (reference sequence). Trimming stripped 8 bases from V and 0 bases from J, with 10 bases between. The CDR3 loop is CASAGRMNTEAFF. CDR3 nucleotides: TGTGCCAGCGCGGGACGGATGAACACTGAAGCTTTCTTT.

This clonotype showed up many times. V is TRBV7-9 and J is TRBJ2-3, with D maybe TRBD1 (5 bases). V was trimmed by 5 bases and J by 3 bases, leaving 15 bases between them. Germline V gene lookup returns CDR1 SEHNR and CDR2 FQNEAQ (reference sequence). CDR3 length: 15 residues. CDR3 in amino acids: CASSTAGSGTDTQYF. CDR3 sequence (DNA): TGTGCCAGCAGCACGGCAGGGTCGGGTACAGATACGCAGTATTTT.

This clonotype has ten or more counts. This chain links TRBV7-2 with TRBJ2-1; 11 bases fit TRBD2. Losses at the gene ends were 0 bases for V and 7 bases for J; bases not matched to a gene: 11. The CDR3 is 18 residues long. In germline, CDR1 is SGHTA, CDR2 FQGNSA. In nucleotides, the CDR3 is TGTGCCAGCAGCTTAGCGGTTTTGACTAGCGGGATCCGAAATGAGCAGTTCTTC. It translates to CASSLAVLTSGIRNEQFF. The whole variable domain, remainder taken from reference TRBV7-2 and TRBJ2-1, is GAGVSQSPSNKVTEKGKDVELRCDPISGHTALYWYRQSLGQGLEFLIYFQGNSAPDKSGLPSDRFSAERTGGSVSTLTIQRTQQEDSAVYLCASSLAVLTSGIRNEQFFGPGTRLTVL.

This clonotype was picked up a small number of times. The rearrangement joins TRBV7-9 to TRBJ2-2; 8 bases are shared with TRBD1. The junction had 4 bases not matched to a gene; V was cut back by 5 bases and J by 5 bases. This CDR3 spans 14 amino acids. Per germline, CDR1 SEHNR and CDR2 FQNEAQ (reference sequence). As DNA, the CDR3 is TGTGCCAGCAGCCCAGGGGGCTCTACCGGGGAGCTGTTTTTT. Protein sequence: CASSPGGSTGELFF.